Shown below are 9 T cell receptor beta chains from a single sample sequenced in a study of breast tumors, draining lymph nodes, adjacent tissues. TCRdb called the multiplex PCR reads again in MiXCR, with one record for every CDR3 protein. Of more than 50,000 distinct CDR3 sequences in the sample, roughly 50% were seen once. Sequenced sample: breast tumor tissue. Receptor source: a female donor with breast cancer. Some clones in this sample may be carry-over from other donors' samples.

The chain recombines TRBV28 with TRBJ1-1, with D possibly TRBD1 on 5 matching bases. Per the germline V gene, CDR1 is MDHEN and CDR2 is SYDVKM. The germline V and J ends were trimmed by 6 bases and 2 bases, with 19 bases remaining between them. The CDR3 loop spans 16 amino acids. The CDR3 DNA sequence: TGTGCCAGCAGCCAATCCCTGACAGTTTTTAACACTGAAGCTTTCTTT. Translated, it gives CASSQSLTVFNTEAFF.

This clonotype has a count of ten or more. This chain joins TRBV5-6 and TRBJ2-1; D might be TRBD2 (7 bases). The CDR3 is made up of 15 amino acids. Per the germline V gene, CDR1 is SGHDT and CDR2 is YYEEEE. V was clipped by 5 bases and J by 4 bases, with 16 bases between them. CDR3 amino acids: CASSLTRGGYNEQFF. The CDR3, as DNA: TGTGCCAGCAGTTTGACGAGGGGGGGTTACAATGAGCAGTTCTTC.

This rearrangement joins TRBV6-5 to TRBJ1-4; TRBD1 agrees at 9 bases. V trimming: 8 bases; J trimming: 4 bases; junction bases outside the gene matches: 5. The germline V gene encodes CDR1 MNHEY and CDR2 SVGAGI. This CDR3 has 14 amino acids. CDR3 sequence reads: CASFRDRDNEKLFF. The CDR3 DNA reads as TGTGCCAGCTTCCGGGACAGGGATAATGAAAAACTGTTTTTT.

The chain uses TRBV12-3 or TRBV12-4 and TRBJ2-2; D gene unclear. With 5 bases removed from V and 6 bases from J, the gap between germline ends came to 13 bases. The CDR3 is 14 residues long. CDR3 DNA sequence: TGTGCCAGCAGTCCCTTTACGTTGGCCGGGGAGCTGTTTTTT. Encoded protein: CASSPFTLAGELFF.

This clonotype was seen at least ten times. V and J are TRBV6-1 and TRBJ2-3; 7 nucleotides align to TRBD2. The CDR3 is 16 amino acids. Germline assignment: CDR1 MNHNS and CDR2 SASEGT. Germline trimming cut 0 bases from V and 9 bases from J; bases unmatched to any gene: 12. The CDR3 sequence is CASSEAFLSTSNTQYF. In DNA form, the CDR3 reads TGTGCCAGCAGTGAAGCGTTCCTCTCGACTAGCAACACGCAGTATTTT.

At least ten counts were recorded for this clonotype. V gene TRBV5-1 combines with J gene TRBJ2-1; 10 positions agree with TRBD2. This CDR3 is 15 amino acids long. Germline CDR1 SGHRS, CDR2 YFSETQ. V lost 2 bases, J lost 9 bases, and 8 bases stayed unmatched. The CDR3 region is CASSFGLAGVAEQFF. The CDR3 DNA sequence: TGCGCCAGCAGCTTCGGGCTAGCGGGAGTAGCTGAGCAGTTCTTC.

On this clonotype itself: Mismatch with germline at one junction end may stem from a read error. This chain links TRBV10-2 with TRBJ2-2, with 8 positions matching TRBD2. The CDR3 is 16 amino acids. The germline V gene has CDR1 WSHSY and CDR2 SAAADI. For the CDR3, the DNA is TGCGCCAGCTCACGGACTAGCACGAGGAACATCGGGGAGCTGTTTTTT. This codes for CASSRTSTRNIGELFF.

On this clonotype itself: One junction end does not reproduce the germline sequence, and a read error may be involved. The rearrangement joins TRBV6-2 or TRBV6-3 to TRBJ1-3; TRBD1 agrees at 11 bases. The V gene's germline CDR1 is MNHEY and CDR2 SVGEGT. The CDR3 runs 18 residues. The CDR3 loop reads CASSHSGTGGERGNTIYF. As DNA, the CDR3 is TGTGCCAGCAGTCACTCCGGGACAGGGGGTGAAAGAGGAAACACCATATATTTT.

This clonotype was detected many times. CDR3 DNA sequence: TGTGCCACCACTAGCGACCAAGAGACCCAGTACTTC. It translates to CATTSDQETQYF. The gene calls are TRBV10-3 and TRBJ2-5, with 7 bases lining up with TRBD2. The length of the CDR3 is 12 residues. V shed 10 bases and J 0 bases; nucleotides not matched to a gene: 2. Germline-derived CDR1 and CDR2 are ENHRY and SYGVKD.